Listed here are 19 T cell receptor beta chains from one sample, sequenced in a study of post-analysis software for immune sequencing data. Overall study results and limits: Included in a set of roughly five TRBV segments more frequent in patients than controls were TRBV5-6, TRBV5-1 and TRBV20-1.

cDNA libraries of TCR beta carried unique molecular identifiers. Each CDR3 protein is one row after TCRdb ran MiXCR on the PCR reads. The sample records approximately 630,000 distinct CDR3 sequences, roughly three fifths being singletons. Their antigens are not known. The sample comprised blood. The receptors here all came from a girl aged 2 to 9 with multiple sclerosis.

V usage is TRBV20-1 and J usage is TRBJ2-1; perhaps TRBD2 as D (6 bases). CDR3 length: 15 amino acids. V lost 5 bases and J 2 bases, leaving 16 bases between the germline ends. The V gene's germline CDR1 is DFQATT and CDR2 SNEGSKA (reference sequence). CDR3 in DNA: TGCAGTGCTTTAAGCGGGTTAACCGCCTACAATGAGCAGTTCTTC. Its translation is CSALSGLTAYNEQFF.

V usage is TRBV6-6 and J usage is TRBJ1-6, with D unclear. Trimming pared 1 base from V and 0 bases from J, leaving 7 bases between. CDR3 size: 16 residues. Germline CDR1 MNHNY, CDR2 SVGAGI (reference sequence). As DNA, the CDR3 is TGTGCCAGCAGTTACTTACAGAGCTCCTATAATTCACCCCTCCACTTT. It yields the protein CASSYLQSSYNSPLHF.

This clonotype was found a few times. The V and J genes are TRBV28 and TRBJ1-5, with D perhaps matching TRBD1 (6 bases). Looked up from germline, CDR1 is MDHEN and CDR2 is SYDVKM. This CDR3 contains 14 residues. Between the trimmed V and J ends, which lost 7 bases and 5 bases, there was a span of 15 bases. Written as DNA, the CDR3 is TGTGCCAGCAATCTCGGACAGTTCGATCAGCCCCAGCATTTT. This encodes CASNLGQFDQPQHF.

The chain is built from TRBV5-4 and TRBJ2-1; 12 nucleotides align to TRBD2. Losses at the gene ends were 4 bases for V and 8 bases for J; bases not matched to a gene: 7. Germline assignment: CDR1 SGHNT and CDR2 YYREEE (reference sequence). CDR3 length: 15 amino acids. CDR3: CASSHGLAGNDEQFF. In nucleotides, the CDR3 is TGTGCCAGCAGCCATGGACTAGCGGGAAACGATGAGCAGTTCTTC.

The chain couples TRBV25-1 to TRBJ2-1; perhaps TRBD2 as D (6 bases). Looked up from germline, CDR1 is MGHDK and CDR2 is SYGVNS. The CDR3 runs to 18 residues. V gave up 6 bases and J gave up 0 bases, with 21 bases separating them. CDR3 sequence: CASSNSWAGRSSYNEQFF. DNA for the CDR3: TGTGCCAGCAGCAACAGCTGGGCGGGGCGTAGCTCCTACAATGAGCAGTTCTTC.

The chain links TRBV6-1 to TRBJ2-3; D is uncertain. Trimming removed 3 bases at V and 0 bases at J, with 19 bases between. The CDR3 covers 18 residues. In germline, CDR1 is MNHNS, CDR2 SASEGT. The CDR3 is CASSDHDETVFSTDTQYF. The CDR3 nucleotides read TGTGCCAGCAGTGACCACGATGAGACTGTTTTTAGCACAGATACGCAGTATTTT.

A single count supports this clonotype. The V call is TRBV14, the J call TRBJ2-1, with a possible D match to TRBD2 (5 bases). The CDR3 is made up of 13 amino acids. V lost 1 base to trimming and J lost 9 bases, with 10 bases between them. The V gene's germline CDR1 is SGHDN and CDR2 FVKESK. The chain's CDR3 is CASSQGHGSEQFF. The CDR3 nucleotides read TGTGCCAGCAGCCAAGGGCATGGGAGTGAGCAGTTCTTC.

This clonotype has just a few counts. The chain is built from TRBV6-1 and TRBJ2-3; 7 bases match TRBD1. Losses at the gene ends were 8 bases for V and 0 bases for J; bases not matched to a gene: 5. From germline, CDR1 is MNHNS and CDR2 SASEGT. The CDR3 is made up of 14 amino acids. CDR3 bases: TGTGCCAGCGGCCTGGACAGGAGCACAGATACGCAGTATTTT. This translates into CASGLDRSTDTQYF.

This chain joins TRBV6-4 and TRBJ2-1; 11 bases are shared with TRBD2. The V segment lost 6 bases and the J segment 10 bases; nucleotides outside the gene matches: 8. The CDR3 totals 14 residues. Germline V CDR1 and CDR2: MRHNA, SNTAGT. Written as DNA, the CDR3 is TGTGCCAGCAGGAGACTAGCGGGACGGGGGGAGCAGTTCTTC. Its protein product is CASRRLAGRGEQFF.

The CDR3 coding sequence is TGTGCCAGCAGTCATGGGACAGGCCGTTTCTCCTACAATGAGCAGTTCTTC. It specifies CASSHGTGRFSYNEQFF. This rearrangement joins TRBV11-2 to TRBJ2-1, with TRBD1 identical over 8 bases. Trimming took 6 bases from V and 0 from J; bases not matched to a gene: 10. This CDR3 is 17 amino acids long. Germline V gives CDR1 SGHAT, CDR2 FQNNGV. Together with reference TRBV11-2 and TRBJ2-1, the CDR3 gives the full variable domain: EAGVAQSPRYKIIEKRQSVAFWCNPISGHATLYWYQQILGQGPKLLIQFQNNGVVDDSQLPKDRFSAERLKGVDSTLKIQPAKLEDSAVYLCASSHGTGRFSYNEQFFGPGTRLTVL.

This clonotype was seen a few times. A junction end diverges from the germline sequence, so it may reflect a read error. The rearrangement links TRBV20-1 to TRBJ1-2; perhaps TRBD1 as D (6 bases). The CDR3 has 11 residues. CDR1 is DFQATT, CDR2 SNEGSKA, per germline (reference sequence). In nucleotides, the CDR3 is TGCAGCGCTAGGGGGGACTATGGCTACACCTTC. Its translation is CSARGDYGYTF.

The chain has TRBV11-2 and TRBJ1-2; the D gene is possibly TRBD1 (6 bases). V gave up 4 bases and J gave up 3 bases, with 18 bases separating them. CDR1 is SGHAT, CDR2 FQNNGV, per germline. The CDR3 is made up of 16 amino acids. CDR3 region: CASSWPPGQPDYGYTF. CDR3 bases: TGTGCCAGCAGCTGGCCACCCGGACAGCCAGACTATGGCTACACCTTC.

The chain has TRBV6-2 or TRBV6-3 and TRBJ2-7, with TRBD1 identical over 7 bases. The junction had 4 bases not matched to a gene; V was cut back by 2 bases and J by 6 bases. CDR1 MNHEY and CDR2 SVGEGT come from the germline V gene. CDR3 length: 13 residues. The chain's CDR3 is CASSYRQGGEQYF. The DNA of the CDR3 is TGTGCCAGCAGTTACAGACAGGGCGGCGAGCAGTACTTC.

This chain uses TRBV7-2 with TRBJ1-4; the D gene is possibly TRBD1 (6 bases). Germline assignment: CDR1 SGHTA and CDR2 FQGNSA. The CDR3 sequence is 14 residues long. Trimming stripped 0 bases from V and 7 bases from J, with 9 bases between. The CDR3 loop reads CASSLARTVEKLFF. CDR3 coding DNA: TGTGCCAGCAGCTTAGCTAGGACAGTTGAAAAACTGTTTTTT.

The rearrangement joins TRBV29-1 to TRBJ2-3; 8 bases are shared with TRBD1. Unmatched junction bases numbered 16, after V lost 3 bases and J lost 8 bases. Per the germline V gene, CDR1 is SQVTM and CDR2 is ANQGSEA. The CDR3 loop spans 16 amino acids. For the CDR3, the DNA is TGCAGCGTTGAGGGAATGACAGGGGCTCGTCTAGTTACGCAGTATTTT. Residues: CSVEGMTGARLVTQYF.

There are a few counts of this clonotype. This chain joins TRBV5-1 and TRBJ2-1; TRBD1 matches 7 bases. With V trimmed by 0 bases and J by 4 bases, 4 bases remained unmatched. This CDR3 is built from 15 residues. Germline V lookup: CDR1 SGHRS, CDR2 YFSETQ. CDR3 residues: CASSLAQGIYNEQFF. The CDR3 DNA reads as TGCGCCAGCAGCTTGGCACAGGGGATATACAATGAGCAGTTCTTC.

The V and J genes are TRBV12-3 or TRBV12-4 and TRBJ2-3; a weak D match, TRBD2 (6 bases). V was trimmed by 3 bases and J by 0 bases, leaving 10 bases between them. The CDR3 has 15 amino acids. In DNA, the CDR3 is TGTGCCAGCAGTTTTGGGAGGTCGAGCACAGATACGCAGTATTTT. Translation: CASSFGRSSTDTQYF.

This clonotype has a handful of counts. The chain joins TRBV12-3 or TRBV12-4 to TRBJ2-3, with 12 bases fitting TRBD2. There are 16 residues in the CDR3. Losses at the gene ends were 6 bases for V and 6 bases for J; bases not matched to a gene: 10. The CDR3 DNA follows: TGTGCCAGCAGCCTGGGGCGGACTAGCGGGACGGATACGCAGTATTTT. Translation gives CASSLGRTSGTDTQYF.

V gene TRBV6-2 or TRBV6-3 combines with J gene TRBJ2-3, with D uncertain. V shed 4 bases and J shed 0 bases, with 11 bases lying between them. The CDR3 runs 15 residues. CDR1 is MNHEY, CDR2 SVGEGT, per germline. CDR3 loop: CASSFFTSSTDTQYF. CDR3 DNA sequence: TGTGCCAGCAGTTTCTTCACCTCTAGCACAGATACGCAGTATTTT.